The entry below gives a single T cell receptor (beta chain) sequence along with its context. The data originate from a study of beta chain features in type 1 diabetes. The germline CDR1 and CDR2 sequences are SGHRS and YFSETQ. The CDR3 covers 15 residues. V was clipped by 0 bases and J by 2 bases; unmatched bases: 2. Since all of the isolated RNA was reverse transcribed, expressed TCRB transcripts were what got sequenced. Repertoires were generated with immunoSEQ multiplex PCR, while TCRdb's copy carries only in-frame clones and drops some. The sample carries about 150,000 clones, 8.5% to 14% recorded once.

Material: central memory CD4+ T cells from blood. This TCR was recovered from a man aged 18 to 30 in good health. The chain combines TRBV5-1 with TRBJ2-1; TRBD2 aligns across 7 bases. The CDR3 protein is CASSLDGGTYNEQFF. In nucleotides, the CDR3 is TGCGCCAGCAGCTTGGACGGGGGGACCTACAATGAGCAGTTCTTC. Drawing the rest from reference TRBV5-1 and TRBJ2-1, the complete variable domain is KAGVTQTPRYLIKTRGQQVTLSCSPISGHRSVSWYQQTPGQGLQFLFEYFSETQRNKGNFPGRFSGRQFSNSRSEMNVSTLELGDSALYLCASSLDGGTYNEQFFGPGTRLTVL.